The sequence of this TCR beta chain was determined in a study of vaccination effects on CD4 cells after COVID-19. Across the whole study: Early and late post-vaccination samples came from a few convalescent patients.

Having been cultured for less than 12 days, the cells underwent CD4+ T cell isolation. By PCR, the person was confirmed to have had SARS-CoV-2 infection between March and December 2020. Participants got two doses of BNT162b2 or mRNA-1273 vaccine. Researchers swapped half the medium for IL-2 medium on both days 3 and 7. This CDR3 contains 17 residues. V was pared by 1 base and J by 10 bases, with 23 bases between. The germline CDR1 and CDR2 sequences are MNHEY and SVGEGT. This clone was detected only a few times. Its antigen is currently unknown. TCRdb's table, derived via immunoSEQ multiplex PCR, lists solely in-frame clones and lacks some. The sample has 35,000 to 45,000 clones, 76% seen once.

The J gene is TRBJ2-1, the V gene TRBV6-2 or TRBV6-3; D possibly corresponds to TRBD1 (5 bases). The sequencing here drew on CD4+ T cells from PBMCs cultured without peptide, taken after COVID-19 vaccination. This clonotype was sampled from a human donor who had a prior SARS-CoV-2 infection. The CDR3 region is CASSYLTRVGFSNEQFF. CDR3 nucleotides: TGTGCCAGCAGTTACTTGACCAGGGTGGGATTCTCCAACGAGCAGTTCTTC.